The 27 T cell receptor beta chains below come from one sample, sequenced in a study of regulatory T cells in long-lasting Graves disease. Documented time point: newly diagnosed GD, antithyroid drugs for less than 3 months. Following extraction of RNA from PBMCs, that RNA was used to make the TCR library. Libraries of TCR beta came from iRepertoire HTBI primers plus Arm-PCR of CDR3 regions. TCRdb re-derived calls from the multiplex PCR reads in MiXCR, one entry per CDR3 protein. The sample shows 350,000 to 500,000 distinct CDR3 sequences, approximately 16% of them seen only once. These data were also filed under a second study, of T cells in Graves' hyperthyroidism and ophthalmopathy.

The sequenced sample was peripheral blood mononuclear cells (PBMCs), obtained at new diagnosis, from a patient treated with antithyroid drugs. The origin of the receptors is a woman aged 18-29 years with Graves disease.

At least ten counts were recorded for this clonotype. This chain joins TRBV6-1 and TRBJ2-1; the match to TRBD1 covers 9 bases. CDR1 is MNHNS, CDR2 SASEGT, per germline. The CDR3 sequence is 16 residues long. Losses at the gene ends were 6 bases for V and 5 bases for J; bases not matched to a gene: 11. CDR3 protein: CASSSRDRVLHNEQFF. CDR3 sequence (DNA): TGTGCCAGCAGCTCCCGGGACAGGGTGCTCCACAATGAGCAGTTCTTC.

The rearrangement uses TRBV7-6 and TRBJ2-1; 7 bases align to TRBD2. Germline lookup yields CDR1 SGHVS and CDR2 FNYEAQ. This CDR3 spans 14 amino acids. The V gene end was trimmed by 1 base and the J gene end by 9 bases; junction bases not matched to a gene: 6. The CDR3 reads CASSLVGGPSEQFF. The CDR3 DNA reads as TGTGCCAGCAGCTTAGTGGGAGGGCCGAGTGAGCAGTTCTTC. Looking up the rest from reference TRBV7-6 and TRBJ2-1 gives the full variable domain: GAGVSQSPRYKVTKRGQDVALRCDPISGHVSLYWYRQALGQGPEFLTYFNYEAQQDKSGLPNDRFSAERPEGSISTLTIQRTEQRDSAMYRCASSLVGGPSEQFFGPGTRLTVL.

This clonotype was seen only a few times. The rearrangement uses TRBV7-9 and TRBJ2-3; weak D call: TRBD1 (5 bases). The germline V and J ends were trimmed by 2 bases and 4 bases, with 10 bases remaining between them. CDR1 SEHNR and CDR2 FQNEAQ come from the germline V gene (reference sequence). This CDR3 has 14 amino acids. This CDR3 is CASSLKGIPDTQYF. In DNA, the CDR3 is TGTGCCAGCAGCTTAAAGGGGATCCCAGATACGCAGTATTTT.

This clonotype was counted only a few times. The junction does not match germline at one end; this may be a read error. V usage is TRBV15 and J usage is TRBJ2-3; 7 bases map to TRBD1. This CDR3 has 15 residues. Germline CDR1 LNHNV, CDR2 YYDKDF (reference sequence). The CDR3 sequence is CATSSDRASTNTQYF. The CDR3 DNA sequence: TGTGCCACCAGCAGCGACAGGGCTAGCACAAATACGCAGTATTTT. Full variable domain (outside the CDR3, taken from reference TRBV15 and TRBJ2-3): DAMVIQNPRYQVTQFGKPVTLSCSQTLNHNVMYWYQQKSSQAPKLLFHYYDKDFNNEADTPDNFQSRRPNTSFCFLDIRSPGLGDTAMYLCATSSDRASTNTQYFGPGTRLTVL.

This clonotype has at least ten counts. The chain recombines TRBV16 with TRBJ2-3; 9 nucleotides align to TRBD2. Germline assignment: CDR1 KGHSY and CDR2 FQNENV. J lost 4 bases, V lost 2 bases, and 4 bases had no gene match. There are 15 residues in the CDR3. The CDR3 here is CASSQKGLAPDTQYF. CDR3 DNA: TGTGCCAGCAGCCAAAAGGGACTAGCTCCAGATACGCAGTATTTT.

The J gene is TRBJ1-1, the V gene TRBV18, with 7 nucleotides matching TRBD1. V was clipped by 3 bases and J by 11 bases; unmatched bases: 9. This CDR3 region has 13 residues. Germline loops: CDR1 KGHSH, CDR2 LQKENI. The CDR3 coding sequence is TGTGCCAGCTCACCTAATCCAGGGACAGAGGCTTTCTTT. Translating gives CASSPNPGTEAFF. Together with reference TRBV18 and TRBJ1-1, the CDR3 gives the full variable domain: NAGVMQNPRHLVRRRGQEARLRCSPMKGHSHVYWYRQLPEEGLKFMVYLQKENIIDESGMPKERFSAEFPKEGPSILRIQQVVRGDSAAYFCASSPNPGTEAFFGQGTRLTVV.

This clonotype was observed at least ten times. The gene calls are TRBV15 and TRBJ1-2; maybe TRBD1 (5 bases). V lost 1 base to trimming and J lost 8 bases, with 11 bases between them. CDR1 is LNHNV, CDR2 YYDKDF, per germline (reference sequence). This CDR3 has 13 residues. CDR3 region: CATSRGAGQGYTF. The CDR3 bases are TGTGCCACCAGCAGAGGCGCAGGGCAAGGCTACACCTTC.

This clonotype was counted many times. The genes are TRBV6-1 and TRBJ2-7; 9 bases match TRBD1. Germline V gene data show CDR1 as MNHNS and CDR2 as SASEGT. The CDR3 length is 13 residues. J was trimmed by 0 bases and V by 6 bases; bases with no gene match: 0. The CDR3 bases are TGTGCCAGCAGGACAGGGGGCTCCTACGAGCAGTACTTC. Amino acid sequence: CASRTGGSYEQYF.

The chain recombines TRBV11-2 with TRBJ2-5; 10 nucleotides match TRBD2. There are 17 residues in the CDR3. V lost 1 base to trimming and J lost 1 base; unmatched junction nucleotides: 6. CDR1 is SGHAT, CDR2 FQNNGV, per germline. The CDR3 DNA is TGTGCCAGCAGCTTAGGTCTAGCGGGAGAGCCCCAAGAGACCCAGTACTTC. Its translation is CASSLGLAGEPQETQYF.

Concerning this clonotype: A much more abundant neighbour one base away suggests this may be a read error. This sequence joins TRBV28 and TRBJ2-3; TRBD2 matches at 13 bases. The last part of the DNA fits TRBJ2-7 better; the J call may be wrong. The CDR3 is 16 residues long. CDR1 is MDHEN and CDR2 is SYDVKM in the germline V gene. CDR3: CASSLLTSGRAPEQYF. The CDR3 nucleotides read TGTGCCAGCAGTTTACTTACTAGCGGGAGGGCGCCTGAGCAGTACTTC.

This clonotype appeared many times. The chain has TRBV27 and TRBJ2-3, with 8 bases aligning to TRBD2. CDR3 length: 15 amino acids. Germline CDR1 reads MNHEY; CDR2 reads SMNVEV (reference sequence). Trimming cost V 5 bases and J 1 base; bases outside gene matches: 5. CDR3: CASSVRAGGTDTQYF. CDR3 sequence (DNA): TGTGCCAGCAGTGTAAGAGCGGGAGGCACAGATACGCAGTATTTT.

This clonotype was observed many times. The rearrangement joins TRBV28 to TRBJ2-7; D is tentatively TRBD1 or TRBD2 (5 bases each). The V gene lost 5 bases and the J gene lost 7 bases, with 24 bases spanning the gap. Germline V gene sequence: CDR1 MDHEN, CDR2 SYDVKM. This CDR3 has 16 residues. The CDR3 DNA reads TGTGCCAGCAGTACCCCCCGGAGGACACTTAAATGGGAGCAGTACTTC. It specifies CASSTPRRTLKWEQYF.

For this clonotype: This may arise from a read error, as a much more abundant clone is one base away. The gene calls are TRBV27 and TRBJ2-4, with 13 bases aligning to TRBD2. This CDR3 contains 17 residues. Germline lookup yields CDR1 MNHEY and CDR2 SMNVEV (reference sequence). The CDR3 DNA follows: TGTGCCAGCAGTCCCGCTGTTGGGACTAGCGGGAAAGTTGAGCAGCTCTTC. Amino acid sequence: CASSPAVGTSGKVEQLF.

This chain links TRBV11-2 with TRBJ2-5; 14 bases map to TRBD2. This CDR3 is 18 amino acids long. CDR1 is SGHAT, CDR2 FQNNGV, per germline. V trimming: 0 bases; J trimming: 4 bases; junction bases outside the gene matches: 7. CDR3 coding DNA: TGTGCCAGCAGCTTAGAAGGGGGACTAGCGGGAGAGGTAGAGACCCAGTACTTC. Protein: CASSLEGGLAGEVETQYF.

This clonotype has ten or more counts. The chain carries TRBV12-3 or TRBV12-4 and TRBJ1-2, with D unclear. This CDR3 spans 13 amino acids. Trimming removed 6 bases at V and 1 base at J, with 9 bases between. For the CDR3, the DNA is TGTGCCAGCAGGCCAAGGGATAACTATGGCTACACCTTC. This translates into CASRPRDNYGYTF.

V usage is TRBV20-1 and J usage is TRBJ1-5; D remains unclear. The V and J ends lost 2 bases and 0 bases respectively, with 8 bases between them. The length of the CDR3 is 14 residues. Germline V gene sequence: CDR1 DFQATT, CDR2 SNEGSKA (reference sequence). The CDR3 loop is CSARRPYSNQPQHF. The CDR3 DNA reads TGCAGTGCTAGAAGGCCTTATAGCAATCAGCCCCAGCATTTT.

The sample holds a few counts of this clonotype. CDR3 coding DNA: TGTGCCAGCAGCTCCGATCCCCACAATGTCATTGCAACTAATGAAAAACTGTTTTTT. Translated, it gives CASSSDPHNVIATNEKLFF. The chain carries TRBV7-8 and TRBJ1-4; D not certain. Trimming pared 4 bases from V and 0 bases from J, leaving 21 bases between. In germline, CDR1 is SGHVS, CDR2 FQNEAQ. CDR3 size: 19 residues.

The V call is TRBV13, the J call TRBJ1-6; D is ambiguous. The CDR3 is made up of 14 amino acids. V shed 3 bases and J shed 6 bases, with 9 bases lying between them. The germline V gene has CDR1 PRHDT and CDR2 FYEKMQ (reference sequence). The chain's CDR3 is CASSLVQTNSPLHF. For the CDR3, the DNA is TGTGCCAGCAGCTTGGTTCAGACTAATTCACCCCTCCACTTT.

The chain combines TRBV7-8 with TRBJ1-2; the match to TRBD1 covers 7 bases. The length of the CDR3 is 13 residues. V lost 2 bases to trimming and J lost 6 bases; unmatched junction nucleotides: 3. Looked up from germline, CDR1 is SGHVS and CDR2 is FQNEAQ. The CDR3: CASSLNRGDGYTF. The CDR3 DNA is TGTGCCAGCAGCTTAAACAGGGGTGATGGCTACACCTTC.

This clonotype was seen repeatedly, ten times or more. The V and J genes are TRBV10-3 and TRBJ2-3, with 9 bases matching TRBD1. Germline values: CDR1 ENHRY, CDR2 SYGVKD. V gave up 9 bases and J gave up 1 base; unmatched junction bases: 5. The CDR3 is 14 amino acids. CDR3: CAINRDRGTDTQYF. CDR3 DNA: TGTGCCATAAACCGGGACAGGGGCACAGATACGCAGTATTTT.

This clonotype was counted many times. The CDR3 here is CSVDLLETQYF. The DNA of the CDR3 is TGCAGCGTTGACTTACTGGAGACCCAGTACTTC. The rearrangement joins TRBV29-1 to TRBJ2-5; D is unclear. This CDR3 has 11 residues. Trimming took off 3 bases at V and 5 bases at J, with 7 bases between the two ends. Germline assignment: CDR1 SQVTM and CDR2 ANQGSEA. Filled out from reference TRBV29-1 and TRBJ2-5, the complete variable domain reads SAVISQKPSRDICQRGTSLTIQCQVDSQVTMMFWYRQQPGQSLTLIATANQGSEATYESGFVIDKFPISRPNLTFSTLTVSNMSPEDSSIYLCSVDLLETQYFGPGTRLLVL.

Remarks on this clonotype: The junction shows a germline mismatch at one end, possibly a read error. This chain links TRBV5-1 with TRBJ2-1, with 7 bases aligning to TRBD2. Looked up from germline, CDR1 is SGHRS and CDR2 is YFSETQ. The CDR3 consists of 15 residues. DNA for the CDR3: TGCGCCAGCAGCGCAAGCGGGATCTCCCACAATGAGCAGTTCTTC. Protein sequence: CASSASGISHNEQFF.

In its sample, this clonotype was seen a few times. The chain has TRBV10-3 and TRBJ1-2; D is ambiguous. The germline V and J ends were trimmed by 5 bases and 7 bases, with 14 bases remaining between them. Germline assignment: CDR1 ENHRY and CDR2 SYGVKD. The CDR3 is 13 residues long. The CDR3 spells CAISLERMRGYTF. Here the CDR3 DNA reads TGTGCCATCAGTTTGGAAAGAATGCGTGGCTACACCTTC.

This clonotype was found many times. The chain has TRBV2 and TRBJ2-3, with 7 bases fitting TRBD2. Germline-derived CDR1 and CDR2 are SNHLY and FYNNEI. With V trimmed by 2 bases and J by 1 base, 3 bases remained unmatched. This CDR3 spans 15 amino acids. The CDR3 sequence: CASSERRERTDTQYF. Here the CDR3 DNA reads TGTGCCAGCAGTGAAAGGCGGGAGCGCACAGATACGCAGTATTTT. The full variable domain, with the rest looked up from reference TRBV2 and TRBJ2-3, is EPEVTQTPSHQVTQMGQEVILRCVPISNHLYFYWYRQILGQKVEFLVSFYNNEISEKSEIFDDQFSVERPDGSNFTLKIRSTKLEDSAMYFCASSERRERTDTQYFGPGTRLTVL.

This clonotype was counted between two and nine times. V usage is TRBV10-1 and J usage is TRBJ2-3; a weak D match, TRBD2 (5 bases). Trimming left V 6 bases short and J 0 bases short, with 37 bases between. Per the germline V gene, CDR1 is WNHNN and CDR2 is SYGVQD (reference sequence). The CDR3 contains 23 residues. Here the CDR3 reads CASRHSVVEPFCCGPPSTDTQYF. The CDR3 DNA reads as TGCGCCAGCAGACATAGCGTCGTTGAACCATTCTGCTGTGGCCCGCCTAGCACAGATACGCAGTATTTT.

Notes on this clonotype: Only one base separates this from a far larger clonotype, so it likely reflects a read error. The CDR3 is CASRRAGAVTDTQYF. The CDR3 DNA is TGTGCCAGCAGAAGGGCAGGGGCCGTCACGGATACGCAGTATTTT. V usage is TRBV2 and J usage is TRBJ2-3; the D gene is possibly TRBD1 (6 bases). The CDR3 is 15 amino acids. V lost 6 bases and J 6 bases, leaving 19 bases between the germline ends. The germline V gene encodes CDR1 SNHLY and CDR2 FYNNEI.

This rearrangement joins TRBV7-9 to TRBJ1-2; 7 bases match TRBD1. V lost 4 bases, J lost 9 bases, and 11 bases stayed unmatched. The CDR3 consists of 14 residues. Germline loops: CDR1 SEHNR, CDR2 FQNEAQ (reference sequence). The CDR3 DNA is TGTGCCAGCAGCTACTCGAGACAGGGTGGTAGCTACACCTTC. Amino acid sequence: CASSYSRQGGSYTF. The entire variable domain, with the rest obtained from reference TRBV7-9 and TRBJ1-2, is as follows: DTGVSQNPRHKITKRGQNVTFRCDPISEHNRLYWYRQTLGQGPEFLTYFQNEAQLEKSRLLSDRFSAERPKGSFSTLEIQRTEQGDSAMYLCASSYSRQGGSYTFGSGTRLTVV.